Given below is one TCR beta chain in context. Its cognate antigen is unknown. Germline V gives CDR1 MDHEN, CDR2 SYDVKM. The CDR3 length is 15 residues. Trimming removed 6 bases at V and 5 bases at J, with 18 bases between. The data are from a study of vaccination and CD4 T cells after COVID-19. Cultured CD4+ T cell DNA underwent sequencing with the Oncomine TCR Beta short-read assay. The authors extracted genomic DNA from cultured CD4+ T cells. One entry per CDR3 protein, called by TCRdb with MiXCR from the PCR reads. The data show some 11,000 distinct CDR3 sequences, around 30% seen once. Treatment defined: roughly 11-day PBMC culture with coronavirus spike peptide pools or control peptides (ViraFEST assay). Collection of the unexposed donor's CD4+ T cells took place before the COVID-19 pandemic (2011-2018). Each well received 2 million or so PBMCs, cultured with roughly 9.9 IU/ml IL-2 and approximately 10 ug/ml peptide pools.

General study findings and limits: With convalescent patients, a median roughly 88% of reactive clones emerged solely after vaccination.

The sample taken for sequencing was CD4+ T cells from blood, cultured in vitro. V usage is TRBV28 and J usage is TRBJ2-3, with TRBD2 as a possible D gene (6 bases). This TCR came from a human donor in good health. CDR3 region: CASSRLGLTLDTQYF. The CDR3 DNA reads as TGTGCCAGCAGCCGCCTGGGACTGACTCTAGATACGCAGTATTTT.